One and the same sample provided the 9 T cell receptor beta chains below, sequenced in a study of blood T cell repertoires in COVID-19. Repertoires were generated with immunoSEQ multiplex PCR, while TCRdb's copy carries only in-frame clones and drops some. The data show approximately 380,000 clones, with 70% to 90% seen just once and roughly 1.2% held by the top ten. The sequenced material came from PBMCs or T cells enriched from blood (not recorded which). Receptor source: a woman aged 18-30 years who had recovered from COVID-19.

This clone turned up a few times. The chain couples TRBV4-1 to TRBJ2-7; possibly TRBD2 for D (5 bases). Trimming pared 0 bases from V and 3 bases from J, leaving 15 bases between. CDR3 length equals 16 residues. In germline, CDR1 is MGHRA, CDR2 YSYEKL. CDR3 region: CASSQDNPAGFYEQYF. The CDR3 DNA reads TGCGCCAGCAGCCAAGATAATCCGGCGGGTTTCTACGAGCAGTACTTC.

This clone has just one count. The chain couples TRBV15 to TRBJ2-5, with TRBD2 matching over 8 bases. Germline lookup yields CDR1 LNHNV and CDR2 YYDKDF (reference sequence). V shed 0 bases and J 5 bases; nucleotides not matched to a gene: 8. This CDR3 is 16 amino acids long. In nucleotides, the CDR3 is TGTGCCACCAGCAGAGATTCGGGGGGGCCCAAGGAGACCCAGTACTTC. It specifies CATSRDSGGPKETQYF. The whole variable domain, filled in from reference TRBV15 and TRBJ2-5, reads DAMVIQNPRYQVTQFGKPVTLSCSQTLNHNVMYWYQQKSSQAPKLLFHYYDKDFNNEADTPDNFQSRRPNTSFCFLDIRSPGLGDTAMYLCATSRDSGGPKETQYFGPGTRLLVL.

This clone has a single count. This rearrangement joins TRBV6-5 to TRBJ2-5; tentatively, D is TRBD1 (6 bases). V was cut by 0 bases and J by 13 bases, with 24 bases left in between. Germline assignment: CDR1 MNHEY and CDR2 SVGAGI. CDR3 size: 16 residues. The CDR3 loop reads CASSYSDRIPRATLYF. The CDR3 DNA follows: TGTGCCAGCAGTTACTCGGACAGAATACCAAGAGCCACGCTGTACTTC.

The chain couples TRBV5-1 to TRBJ1-3; a possible D gene is TRBD1 (6 bases). CDR3 length: 14 amino acids. V was clipped by 2 bases and J by 4 bases, with 10 bases between them. The germline CDR1 and CDR2 sequences are SGHRS and YFSETQ. CDR3 amino acids: CASSLGGKGNTIYF. Here the CDR3 DNA reads TGCGCCAGCAGCTTAGGGGGAAAGGGAAACACCATATATTTT.

V is TRBV10-2 and J is TRBJ1-2; 10 nucleotides align to TRBD1. The CDR3 covers 15 residues. The ends lost 6 bases at V and 0 bases at J; junction bases unmatched: 4. The germline V gene encodes CDR1 WSHSY and CDR2 SAAADI. The CDR3 bases are TGCGCCAGCAGCTTGACAGGGGGCTCTAACTATGGCTACACCTTC. It yields the protein CASSLTGGSNYGYTF.

The chain joins TRBV29-1 to TRBJ2-7; tentative D call: TRBD2 (6 bases). The germline gives CDR1 SQVTM, CDR2 ANQGSEA. Trimming pared 6 bases from V and 2 bases from J, leaving 14 bases between. This CDR3 spans 13 amino acids. CDR3 nucleotide sequence: TGCAGCGTAGACGGGACTGAGGCCTACGAGCAGTACTTC. Its protein product is CSVDGTEAYEQYF.

This clone has a single count. V and J are TRBV6-5 and TRBJ1-2, with D perhaps matching TRBD1 (6 bases). V lost 6 bases and J lost 4, with 18 bases in between. The CDR3 is 15 residues long. The germline CDR1 and CDR2 sequences are MNHEY and SVGAGI. The chain's CDR3 is CASSQNPTGIYGYTF. The CDR3 nucleotides read TGTGCCAGCAGCCAAAACCCCACAGGGATCTATGGCTACACCTTC.

The chain joins TRBV9 to TRBJ1-4, with TRBD1 matching over 8 bases. The CDR3 sequence is 16 residues long. Trimming at V came to 0 bases and at J to 4 bases, leaving 5 bases not matched to a gene. In germline, CDR1 is SGDLS, CDR2 YYNGEE. CDR3 nucleotides: TGTGCCAGCAGCGTAGAGGACAGGGAAGTTAATGAAAAACTGTTTTTT. Translated, it gives CASSVEDREVNEKLFF.

The CDR3 here is CASTFVVSLNTEAFF. The CDR3 DNA is TGTGCCAGCACCTTTGTCGTGTCTTTAAACACTGAAGCTTTCTTT. V and J are TRBV7-9 and TRBJ1-1; no definite D call. The germline V gene encodes CDR1 SEHNR and CDR2 FQNEAQ (reference sequence). The ends were cut back, 7 bases at V and 2 bases at J, with 17 bases in the middle. The CDR3 covers 15 residues.